The T cell receptor (beta chain) described here comes from a study of T-cell reconstitution after alpha-beta-depleted transplantation in children. Study outcomes and limitations: The origin of alpha-beta T cells about two months after transplant was reportedly several hundred expanded graft clones. Certain patients had high TCRbeta diversity at day 60, and it came from recipient T cells and thymic progenitors that survived. T-cell counts and diversity at one year post-transplant came mainly from newly produced T cells.

For TCRbeta, the library was prepared with unique molecular identifiers. TCRdb recomputed calls from the PCR reads with MiXCR, one row per CDR3 protein. The sample has about 110,000 distinct CDR3 sequences; almost 6.5% are singletons. CDR3 length equals 13 residues. Per the germline V gene, CDR1 is LNHDA and CDR2 is SQIVND (reference sequence). The ends were cut back, 4 bases at V and 4 bases at J, with 7 bases in the middle. This clonotype was detected only a few times. What it recognizes is unknown. The genes are TRBV19 and TRBJ2-2; D not certain. The input for sequencing was PBMCs, mostly from graft donor cells, taken 360 days after TCRalphabeta/CD19-depleted stem cell transplant. The TCR sequence derives from a male patient between 2 and 10 years old who had a stem cell transplant for acute lymphoblastic leukemia, so the T cells may come from the graft donor. The CDR3 bases are TGTGCCAGTAGTAGCAGTTTCACCGGGGAGCTGTTTTTT. Protein product: CASSSSFTGELFF. The full variable domain, its missing parts supplied by reference TRBV19 and TRBJ2-2, is DGGITQSPKYLFRKEGQNVTLSCEQNLNHDAMYWYRQDPGQGLRLIYYSQIVNDFQKGDIAEGYSVSREKKESFPLTVTSAQKNPTAFYLCASSSSFTGELFFGEGSRLTVL.